This record concerns one T cell receptor (beta chain) sequence. What it recognizes is unknown. The sample belongs to a study of shared clonotypes between healthy human individuals. With V trimmed by 1 base and J by 5 bases, 3 bases remained unmatched. In germline, CDR1 is SGHKS, CDR2 YYEKEE (reference sequence). The CDR3 spans 14 residues. Method: immunoSEQ multiplex PCR; TCRdb's copy keeps in-frame clones and lacks some. The data hold more than 150,000 clones, with approximately 70% observed a single time. Study-level results: The sharing of 5% to 5.5% of naive CD4 clonotypes was seen across a handful of donors.

The material sequenced was memory CD4+ T cells sorted from blood. Subset noted: CD45RA-negative fraction. The chain links TRBV5-5 to TRBJ1-1, with 9 positions matching TRBD1. The TCR originated in a man aged 25-40 years in good health. The CDR3 region has the DNA TGTGCCAGCAGCTTGACAGGGGGCGAAACTGAAGCTTTCTTT. Its protein is CASSLTGGETEAFF.